A single sample gave rise to the 9 T cell receptor beta chains below, sequenced in a study of control samples from healthy donors and cancer patients. Data came from immunoSEQ multiplex PCR; TCRdb stores just in-frame clones and leaves some out. Of 80,000 to 85,000 clones listed, around nine tenths are singletons. The sample consisted of blood. Receptors originate from a woman aged 50 to 60 in good health.

The V call is TRBV6-5, the J call TRBJ1-3, with D hard to call. Germline V gene sequence: CDR1 MNHEY, CDR2 SVGAGI. Trimming left V 8 bases short and J 0 bases short, with 5 bases between. This CDR3 is built from 12 residues. CDR3: CASVSSGNTIYF. CDR3 in DNA: TGTGCCAGCGTGAGCTCTGGAAACACCATATATTTT.

This clone has a handful of counts. The chain recombines TRBV6-4 with TRBJ2-7; possible D gene TRBD2, 6 bases. This CDR3 comprises 15 residues. The ends were cut back, 3 bases at V and 1 base at J, with 13 bases in the middle. Germline CDR1 is MRHNA and CDR2 is SNTAGT. In nucleotides, the CDR3 is TGTGCCAGCAGTGAAGTTGCTAGCGTTTCCTACGAGCAGTACTTC. As protein: CASSEVASVSYEQYF.

The genes are TRBV10-3 and TRBJ1-6; a weak D match, TRBD1 (5 bases). Germline CDR1 and CDR2: ENHRY and SYGVKD. The CDR3 loop spans 13 amino acids. Trimming took off 10 bases at V and 7 bases at J, with 14 bases between the two ends. CDR3 in DNA: TGTGCCACCAGACCCGGGGCGAATTCACCCCTCCACTTT. It is translated as CATRPGANSPLHF.

The J gene is TRBJ2-2, the V gene TRBV30; the D gene is possibly TRBD1 (5 bases). The CDR3 is 12 amino acids. V lost 5 bases to trimming and J lost 4 bases, with 8 bases between them. CDR1 and CDR2 (germline): GTSNPN, SVGIG (reference sequence). CDR3 sequence (DNA): TGTGCCTGGGACCAGGGCACCGGGGAGCTGTTTTTT. It specifies CAWDQGTGELFF.

V is TRBV19 and J is TRBJ1-1, with a weak D call TRBD1 (5 bases). The CDR3 covers 11 residues. The V end was cut by 10 bases, the J end by 6 bases, with 12 bases between. Germline assignment: CDR1 LNHDA and CDR2 SQIVND (reference sequence). The CDR3 spells CATYMGAEAFF. CDR3 coding DNA: TGTGCCACGTACATGGGGGCTGAAGCTTTCTTT.

The V call is TRBV11-2, the J call TRBJ2-2; 11 nucleotides agree with TRBD2. The junction had 12 bases not matched to a gene; V was cut back by 5 bases and J by 4 bases. Germline CDR1 is SGHAT and CDR2 is FQNNGV. The CDR3 totals 18 residues. The CDR3: CASSLQVAGGPSTGELFF. The CDR3 DNA follows: TGTGCCAGCAGCCTACAGGTAGCGGGGGGGCCAAGCACCGGGGAGCTGTTTTTT.

As concerns this clone: Other DNA sequences in the sample encode the same CDR3. The chain has TRBV7-9 and TRBJ1-6, with no clear D. This CDR3 has 14 residues. The V end lost 6 bases, the J end lost 4 bases, and 10 bases lay between the germline ends. The V gene's germline CDR1 is SEHNR and CDR2 FQNEAQ (reference sequence). The CDR3 protein is CASSLTDYNSPLHF. CDR3 bases: TGTGCCAGCAGTCTGACCGATTATAATTCACCCCTCCACTTT. The full variable domain, its missing parts supplied by reference TRBV7-9 and TRBJ1-6, is DTGVSQNPRHKITKRGQNVTFRCDPISEHNRLYWYRQTLGQGPEFLTYFQNEAQLEKSRLLSDRFSAERPKGSFSTLEIQRTEQGDSAMYLCASSLTDYNSPLHFGNGTRLTVT.

The chain links TRBV6-6 to TRBJ1-3; D might be TRBD1 (5 bases). The CDR3 is made up of 16 amino acids. The V end lost 6 bases, the J end lost 4 bases, and 19 bases lay between the germline ends. Germline loops: CDR1 MNHNY, CDR2 SVGAGI (reference sequence). CDR3 amino acids: CASSYNFGTGGNTIYF. In DNA, the CDR3 is TGTGCCAGCAGCTACAACTTCGGGACGGGGGGAAACACCATATATTTT.

The sample holds a few counts of this clone. The rearrangement links TRBV6-1 to TRBJ1-5, with D hard to call. CDR1 and CDR2 (germline): MNHNS, SASEGT. This CDR3 is 12 amino acids long. V was cut by 1 base and J by 7 bases, with 5 bases left in between. The CDR3 DNA is TGTGCCAGCAGTGAAGGTAGGCAGCCCCAGCATTTT. Amino acid sequence: CASSEGRQPQHF.